This TCR beta chain is drawn from a study of T cell repertoires in ileal Crohn's disease (dated 2019 in TCRdb). Regarding the complete study: At the time of surgery, around a third of patients were active smokers, and the median duration of disease was 7.9 years. Surgery was performed for a complication in all patients, with stricturing disease in roughly 60% and penetrating disease in approximately 39%. About half of the patients received postoperative therapy: fewer than 12 received thiopurines and 15 to 20 received anti-TNF agents. TCR repertoire analysis was done in 45 to 65 Crohn's disease patients from a prospective multicentre cohort. The study ran alongside a multicentre cohort designed to identify predictors of early endoscopic recurrence after ileocolonic resection. Endoscopic postoperative recurrence was defined by a Rutgeerts score above i0. The study sequenced about 180 mucosal samples from more than 50 patients, taken at several locations on the surgical specimen and at postoperative endoscopy. Beyond this particular receptor, the publication reports: Compared with CD4 T cells, sorted CD8 T cells contained more high-frequency clones, which suggests that the mucosal expansions were mostly CD8. A significantly higher proportion of clonal expansions was observed in active smokers at surgery than in non-smokers (roughly 27% vs 19%, p=0.02). Only a subgroup of patients, of unstated size, had their mucosal CD4 and CD8 T cells sorted and sequenced. Endoscopic recurrence was found to be associated with higher high-frequency clone percentages at surgery, and recurrence was observed in all patients with clonality above 26.8% (18/57).

For commercial TCRB immunosequencing, around 500 nanograms of biopsy DNA were submitted for each sample. A two-step, amplification bias-controlled multiplex PCR was used by Adaptive Biotechnology to amplify CDR3 regions from genomic DNA. In the first PCR, primers covered every V and J gene segment, and in the second PCR, barcodes and Illumina adapters were added. CDR3 libraries were sequenced on an Illumina instrument. Turning to the authors' computational methods: Vendor-provided pipelines were combined with custom analysis of raw data in R/Bioconductor under R version 3.3.0. Clonality, which ranges from 0 to 1, was calculated as the inverse of the normalised Shannon entropy across all productive clones. High-frequency clones were defined as the repertoire share of the top 100 clones, retaining only clones passing a 95% confidence test. Repertoire diversity was measured with the Simpson index, and overlap between samples was measured with the Morisita-Horn index. Held by TCRdb, this immuneACCESS table contains in-frame sequences only and omits some clones. Under half of the omission traces to an unresolved V gene where checked; the cause of the rest is unknown. V and J calls and clone size are those listed in that table; D and trimming were worked out from the DNA. This sample holds under 7,000 clones; approximately 78% were observed only once. The ten biggest clones cover roughly 13% of the sample.

Concerning this clone: No antigen is known for it. Base qualities are not recorded, but no much larger clone differs from it by a single base.

Adults with ileal or ileocolonic Crohn's disease and an indication for ileocolonic resection were eligible for inclusion. Whole ileal mucosal biopsies were kept frozen at -80 degrees C prior to DNA extraction. Genomic DNA was extracted from frozen whole biopsies with a TRizol-based method and quantified on a NanoDrop 2000 spectrophotometer. The TCR sequence derives from an adult with Crohn's disease. Sequenced: ileal tissue.

This receptor has the CDR3 CSVVTTTNGYTF. The nucleotide sequence is given as TGCAGCGTCGTTACTACAACTAATGGCTACACCTTC. In this chain, TRBV29-1 is recombined with TRBJ1-2, with no confident D gene call. The CDR3 goes from the cysteine to the phenylalanine over 12 residues. Just the 36-base CDR3 DNA is kept, in frame starting at base 1. For CDR1 and CDR2, the germline V gene lists SQVTM and ANQGSEA. V and J are truncated by 6 bases and 6 bases respectively, leaving an intervening sequence of 14 bases. The reference TRBV29-1 and TRBJ1-2 proteins fill in what lies around the CDR3, so the full variable domain reads SAVISQKPSRDICQRGTSLTIQCQVDSQVTMMFWYRQQPGQSLTLIATANQGSEATYESGFVIDKFPISRPNLTFSTLTVSNMSPEDSSIYLCSVVTTTNGYTFGSGTRLTVV.